This T cell receptor (beta chain) was recorded in a study of shared clonotypes between healthy human individuals. Study summary: CD4 naive and memory got three plates each, CD8 naive two, CD8 memory one.

Assay: immunoSEQ multiplex PCR; the TCRdb copy retains only in-frame clones and omits some. Here the sample spans approximately 2,200,000 clones, more than 85% being singletons. Naivety among CD8 cells was defined by CD45RO negativity and positive CCR7 selection, thereby excluding terminally differentiated effector memory CD45RA+ cells. The length of the CDR3 is 13 residues. CDR1 is MDHEN, CDR2 SYDVKM, per germline. V gave up 6 bases and J gave up 9 bases; unmatched junction bases: 9. V and J are TRBV28 and TRBJ2-7; 9 nucleotides agree with TRBD1. This clonotype originated in a man younger than 35 in good health. Some clones in this sample may be carry-over from other donors' samples. Sequenced material: naive CD8+ T cells from PBMCs. Here the CDR3 reads CASRLDRGVAQYF. CDR3 bases: TGTGCCAGCAGACTGGACAGGGGAGTAGCGCAGTACTTC.